Following are 21 T cell receptor beta chains from one sample sequenced in a study of T cells in women clearing cervical HPV infection. The method was immunoSEQ multiplex PCR; TCRdb's version includes in-frame clones alone and lacks a portion of them. The listing records 25,000 to 30,000 clones. The sequencing sample was made of blood buffy coat. These receptors all come from a woman between 18 and 69 years old with a cervical HPV16 infection that either progressed to CIN3+ or cleared (not recorded which).

Note on this clone: The CDR3 end lies 3 residues beyond the end of the read and is filled in from the germline J gene. The V call is TRBV4-2, the J call TRBJ2-7; possibly TRBD1 or TRBD2 for D (6 bases each). Looked up from germline, CDR1 is LGHNA and CDR2 is YNFKEQ. V was shortened by 1 base and J by 0 bases, with 16 bases between the two germline ends. CDR3 length: 17 residues. The CDR3 is CASSQAQGGTSSYEQYF. The CDR3 DNA, read in part, is TGTGCCAGCAGCCAAGCCCAAGGCGGGACAAGCTCCTACGAG.

With regard to this clone: Read coverage stops 3 residues before the CDR3 terminus; the germline J gene supplies the remainder. V is TRBV19 and J is TRBJ1-3; 10 nucleotides align to TRBD1. Germline CDR1 and CDR2: LNHDA and SQIVND (reference sequence). CDR3 length equals 15 residues. Trimming removed 7 bases from V and 0 bases from J; junction bases left unmatched: 3. CDR3 bases read: TGTGCCAGTACCGGGACAGGGGCCTCTGGAAACACC. It specifies CASTGTGASGNT. The whole CDR3 protein reads CASTGTGASGNTIYF.

A note on this clone: The read finishes 3 residues shy of the CDR3 end, and the germline J gene is used to complete it. This chain uses TRBV7-9 with TRBJ2-3; D might be TRBD1 (6 bases). The CDR3 totals 15 residues. CDR1 is SEHNR, CDR2 FQNEAQ, per germline (reference sequence). CDR3 sequence: CASRGAGPYQETQYF. CDR3 DNA, as far as it was read: TGTGCCAGCAGGGGGGCAGGACCTTACCAAGAGACG. The whole variable domain, remainder taken from reference TRBV7-9 and TRBJ2-3, is DTGVSQNPRHKITKRGQNVTFRCDPISEHNRLYWYRQTLGQGPEFLTYFQNEAQLEKSRLLSDRFSAERPKGSFSTLEIQRTEQGDSAMYLCASRGAGPYQETQYFGPGTRLTVL.

Regarding this clone: The read gets to within 3 residues of the CDR3 end, and the germline J gene fills in the rest. V and J are TRBV7-2 and TRBJ1-2; D is unresolved. The germline V gene has CDR1 SGHTA and CDR2 FQGNSA. The CDR3 consists of 14 residues. The CDR3 bases that were read are TGTGCCAGCAGCCCTTTCTCGAGGGCAGATACC. Residues: CASSPFSRADT. The whole CDR3 is CASSPFSRADTYTF.

Comment on this clone: The read ends 3 residues early relative to the CDR3; the germline J gene fills the gap. This chain uses TRBV7-9 with TRBJ1-4; 7 bases fit TRBD1. From germline, CDR1 is SEHNR and CDR2 FQNEAQ (reference sequence). This CDR3 contains 13 residues. V shed 5 bases, J shed 8 bases, and the junction held 5 bases outside the gene matches. The CDR3 loop is CASSKGDREKLFF. CDR3 bases read: TGTGCCAGCAGCAAGGGGGACAGAGAAAAA.

As regards this clone: The CDR3 is cut off 3 residues early in the read; its end comes from the germline J gene. The chain recombines TRBV20-1 with TRBJ1-4; no definite D call. Deletions cut 3 bases from V and 3 bases from J, with 11 bases between. The CDR3 covers 14 residues. The germline V gene encodes CDR1 DFQATT and CDR2 SNEGSKA (reference sequence). The sequenced part of the CDR3 DNA is TGCAGTGCTAGGATATTAGGGCCTAATGAAAAA. It yields the protein CSARILGPNEK. The entire CDR3 reads CSARILGPNEKLFF.

To note about this clone: From the germline J gene comes the end of the CDR3, since the read stops 3 residues before it. J is TRBJ2-5 and V is TRBV29-1; TRBD2 matches at 7 bases. Germline V CDR1 and CDR2: SQVTM, ANQGSEA. This CDR3 has 13 residues. V was clipped by 8 bases and J by 3 bases; unmatched bases: 9. This CDR3 is CSTRRTSEETQYF. CDR3 DNA (partial): TGCAGCACGCGCAGAACTAGCGAAGAGACC.

In the case of this clone: The sequence runs out 3 residues before the end of the CDR3; the remainder is reconstructed from the germline J gene. The gene calls are TRBV30 and TRBJ2-5; D is unresolved. CDR1 GTSNPN and CDR2 SVGIG come from the germline V gene (reference sequence). Between the trimmed V and J ends, which lost 0 bases and 4 bases, there was a span of 3 bases. This CDR3 is 11 amino acids long. The covered CDR3 bases are TGTGCCTGGAGTGTCGGAGAGACC. This gives the protein CAWSVGET. The entire CDR3 protein reads CAWSVGETQYF.

A word on this clone: The read halts 3 residues ahead of the CDR3 end, with the missing end drawn from the germline J gene. V and J are TRBV6-4 and TRBJ2-2; 7 nucleotides line up with TRBD2. The CDR3 has 14 amino acids. V was pared by 1 base and J by 4 bases, with 0 bases of the junction left unmatched. Germline-derived CDR1 and CDR2 are MRHNA and SNTAGT. The CDR3 spells CASSDWGGTGELFF. Incomplete CDR3 DNA: TGTGCCAGCAGTGACTGGGGGGGCACCGGGGAG.

With regard to this clone: With the read ending 3 residues before the CDR3 end, the germline J gene is used to fill in that end. The V call is TRBV20-1, the J call TRBJ2-7; 9 bases fit TRBD1. The germline V gene encodes CDR1 DFQATT and CDR2 SNEGSKA (reference sequence). The length of the CDR3 is 13 residues. V was pared by 6 bases and J by 4 bases, with 7 bases of the junction left unmatched. The CDR3 spells CSATGQGFYEQYF. The covered CDR3 bases are TGCAGTGCCACTGGACAGGGGTTTTACGAG.

Concerning this clone: The read terminates 3 residues ahead of where the CDR3 ends, so the germline J gene completes it. This chain connects TRBV6-1 to TRBJ2-1; TRBD1 agrees at 7 bases. The germline V gene encodes CDR1 MNHNS and CDR2 SASEGT. The V segment lost 2 bases and the J segment 7 bases; nucleotides outside the gene matches: 17. This CDR3 has 18 residues. The CDR3 bases that were read are TGTGCCAGCAGTGAAACATACACAGGGGTCAGCTGGGGAAATGAG. Translating it yields CASSETYTGVSWGNE. The complete CDR3 protein is CASSETYTGVSWGNEQFF.

A note on this clone: Read coverage stops 3 residues before the CDR3 terminus; the germline J gene supplies the remainder. V gene TRBV18 combines with J gene TRBJ1-1, with a tentative D call TRBD1 (5 bases). The V end was cut by 1 base, the J end by 2 bases, with 8 bases between. CDR1 is KGHSH and CDR2 is LQKENI in the germline V gene. The CDR3 consists of 14 residues. The sequenced CDR3 bases are TGTGCCAGCTCACCACAGGGGACTAACACTGAA. This translates into CASSPQGTNTE. The CDR3 as a whole reads CASSPQGTNTEAFF.

Comments on this clone: The CDR3 is cut off 3 residues early in the read; its end comes from the germline J gene. J is TRBJ1-5 and V is TRBV18; 9 bases are a match to TRBD1. The CDR3 totals 15 residues. From germline, CDR1 is KGHSH and CDR2 LQKENI. V was pared by 6 bases and J by 6 bases, with 9 bases of the junction left unmatched. The CDR3 sequence: CASSTGTGYSQPQHF. CDR3 DNA, as far as it was read: TGTGCCAGCTCGACCGGGACAGGGTATTCTCAGCCC.

Comments on this clone: The read finishes 3 residues shy of the CDR3 end, and the germline J gene is used to complete it. The V and J genes are TRBV6-2 or TRBV6-3 and TRBJ2-5; tentatively, D is TRBD1 (5 bases). Germline lookup yields CDR1 MNHEY and CDR2 SVGEGT. CDR3 size: 15 residues. Trimming cost V 6 bases and J 4 bases, with 18 bases left between them. The CDR3 region is CASSPGRRQGETQYF. The CDR3 bases that were read are TGTGCCAGCAGCCCGGGCCGTCGGCAGGGAGAGACC.

Points on this clone: The observed sequence ends 3 residues before the CDR3 terminus, with the missing tail filled in from the germline J gene. This chain connects TRBV2 to TRBJ2-2; TRBD2 matches 7 bases. The length of the CDR3 is 13 residues. J was trimmed by 7 bases and V by 10 bases; bases with no gene match: 9. Per the germline V gene, CDR1 is SNHLY and CDR2 is FYNNEI. The sequenced part of the CDR3 DNA is TGTGCCACCAAAGGGGAGGGGCGCGGGGAG. It is translated as CATKGEGRGE. The whole CDR3 reads CATKGEGRGELFF.

Note on this clone: The observed sequence ends 3 residues before the CDR3 terminus, with the missing tail filled in from the germline J gene. The rearrangement links TRBV7-8 to TRBJ2-7; no clear D. This CDR3 is 15 amino acids long. Germline V gene data show CDR1 as SGHVS and CDR2 as FQNEAQ. Trimming took 0 bases from V and 1 from J, leaving 10 bases between them. Partial CDR3 DNA: TGTGCCAGCAGCTTAGCGCTTGGCAGTTCCTACGAG. This translates into CASSLALGSSYE. The whole CDR3 protein reads CASSLALGSSYEQYF.

Points on this clone: The sequenced fragment ends 3 residues before the CDR3 boundary, so the rest is inferred from the germline J gene. V usage is TRBV2 and J usage is TRBJ2-4; TRBD2 aligns across 11 bases. V lost 3 bases, J lost 6 bases, and 10 bases stayed unmatched. This CDR3 spans 17 amino acids. Germline CDR1 SNHLY, CDR2 FYNNEI. The DNA read from the CDR3 is TGTGCCAGCAGTGATCTGATTAGCGGGGGGGCCGGAAACATT. As protein: CASSDLISGGAGNI. The CDR3 as a whole reads CASSDLISGGAGNIQYF. Together with reference TRBV2 and TRBJ2-4, the CDR3 gives the full variable domain: EPEVTQTPSHQVTQMGQEVILRCVPISNHLYFYWYRQILGQKVEFLVSFYNNEISEKSEIFDDQFSVERPDGSNFTLKIRSTKLEDSAMYFCASSDLISGGAGNIQYFGAGTRLSVL.

Concerning this clone itself: The CDR3 end lies 3 residues beyond the end of the read and is filled in from the germline J gene. Other nucleotide sequences from this sample produce the same CDR3. The chain combines TRBV19 with TRBJ2-1; 10 positions match TRBD2. The germline gives CDR1 LNHDA, CDR2 SQIVND (reference sequence). V lost 1 base to trimming and J lost 4 bases; unmatched junction nucleotides: 1. The CDR3 extends over 15 amino acids. CDR3 sequence: CASSIGLAGYNEQFF. CDR3 bases read: TGTGCCAGTAGTATAGGACTAGCGGGTTACAATGAG.

Comments on this clone: Coverage ceases 3 residues before the CDR3 finishes, and the germline J gene fills in the end. J is TRBJ2-7 and V is TRBV6-2 or TRBV6-3; 12 bases agree with TRBD2. Germline V gene lookup returns CDR1 MNHEY and CDR2 SVGEGT. Germline trimming cut 6 bases from V and 0 bases from J; bases unmatched to any gene: 9. CDR3 length equals 17 residues. CDR3 DNA, as far as it was read: TGTGCCAGCAGCCGCCTAGCGGGAGGGCCATCCTCCTACGAG. Protein product: CASSRLAGGPSSYE. The CDR3 in full is CASSRLAGGPSSYEQYF.

On this clone: The observed sequence ends 3 residues before the CDR3 terminus, with the missing tail filled in from the germline J gene. The rearrangement uses TRBV19 and TRBJ1-4, with 8 bases that match TRBD1. CDR1 is LNHDA and CDR2 is SQIVND in the germline V gene (reference sequence). The CDR3 sequence is 17 residues long. The CDR3 DNA, read in part, is TGTGCCAGTAGTTTGGACAGGGTTTTAGGTGGGGCCAACGTA. Its translation is CASSLDRVLGGANV. In full, the CDR3 is CASSLDRVLGGANVLFF.

Concerning this clone: The read ends 3 residues early relative to the CDR3; the germline J gene fills the gap. The rearrangement joins TRBV30 to TRBJ1-5; D possibly corresponds to TRBD1 (5 bases). This CDR3 comprises 14 residues. Germline V gene lookup returns CDR1 GTSNPN and CDR2 SVGIG (reference sequence). V shed 0 bases and J shed 2 bases, with 8 bases lying between them. The CDR3 protein is CAWSVQGGNQPQHF. Incomplete CDR3 DNA: TGTGCCTGGAGTGTACAAGGGGGCAATCAGCCC.